The T cell receptor (beta chain) described here comes from a study of blood T cell repertoires in COVID-19. As processed by the authors: Reference gene primer amplification yielded estimated nucleated cell counts. Libraries were prepared by immunoSEQ multiplex PCR; TCRdb keeps only in-frame clonotypes and omits some of them. The V and J calls and clone size are taken from that table; D and trimming were inferred from the DNA. The table records some 200,000 clones, 82% of them present only once. This study enrolled people aged roughly 18 to 89 from about 26 US geographic areas. Cohort 3 donors counted as recovered after two negative PCRs, clearance, or resolved symptoms. Sequencing input: PBMCs or T cells enriched from blood (not recorded which). This sequence originates from a man aged 40-49 years who had recovered from COVID-19.

The CDR3 region has the DNA TGTGCCAGCAGCGTAGCGGGAGGGGGCGGGGAAGCTTTCTTT. This gives the protein CASSVAGGGGEAFF. The chain is built from TRBV9 and TRBJ1-1; 7 bases agree with TRBD1. This CDR3 region has 14 residues. Trimming at V came to 0 bases and at J to 8 bases, leaving 7 bases not matched to a gene. The germline V gene has CDR1 SGDLS and CDR2 YYNGEE. The full variable domain, in which reference TRBV9 and TRBJ1-1 provide the parts outside the CDR3, is DSGVTQTPKHLITATGQRVTLRCSPRSGDLSVYWYQQSLDQGLQFLIQYYNGEERAKGNILERFSAQQFPDLHSELNLSSLELGDSALYFCASSVAGGGGEAFFGQGTRLTVV.